Presented here are 18 T cell receptor beta chains from one specimen sequenced in a study of blood T cell repertoires in COVID-19. Assay used: immunoSEQ multiplex PCR; TCRdb lists only in-frame clones, some missing. The top ten clones hold 6.6% of a sample with about 160,000 clones, roughly 90% of them seen once. The sequencing sample was made of PBMCs or T cells enriched from blood (not recorded which). The receptors were sampled from a woman between 50 and 59 years old who had recovered from COVID-19.

This clone has just a few counts. The V call is TRBV5-6, the J call TRBJ1-2; the match to TRBD1 covers 9 bases. CDR1 and CDR2 from the germline V gene are SGHDT and YYEEEE. This CDR3 has 14 residues. V lost 4 bases and J lost 2; bases outside the gene matches: 3. CDR3: CASSIGTGNYGYTF. CDR3 nucleotides: TGTGCCAGCAGCATAGGGACAGGGAACTATGGCTACACCTTC.

The DNA of the CDR3 is TGTGCCAGTAGTGGCCCGGGACAGGTCGTGCCTAACTATGGCTACACCTTC. Amino acid sequence: CASSGPGQVVPNYGYTF. The chain combines TRBV19 with TRBJ1-2, with 8 positions matching TRBD1. Losses at the gene ends were 5 bases for V and 0 bases for J; bases not matched to a gene: 11. The CDR3 runs to 17 residues. From germline, CDR1 is LNHDA and CDR2 SQIVND (reference sequence).

The chain carries TRBV19 and TRBJ2-2; the match to TRBD2 covers 8 bases. With 5 bases clipped from V and 0 bases from J, the junction kept 2 bases outside the gene matches. Germline lookup yields CDR1 LNHDA and CDR2 SQIVND (reference sequence). This CDR3 has 15 residues. The CDR3 spells CASSPGGPNTGELFF. The CDR3 region has the DNA TGTGCCAGTAGTCCGGGGGGGCCGAACACCGGGGAGCTGTTTTTT. Full variable domain (missing parts from reference TRBV19 and TRBJ2-2): DGGITQSPKYLFRKEGQNVTLSCEQNLNHDAMYWYRQDPGQGLRLIYYSQIVNDFQKGDIAEGYSVSREKKESFPLTVTSAQKNPTAFYLCASSPGGPNTGELFFGEGSRLTVL.

The chain couples TRBV3-1 (or the pseudogene TRBV3-2) to TRBJ2-5, with D tentatively TRBD2 (6 bases). Germline-derived CDR1 and CDR2 are LGHDT and YNNKEL (reference sequence). The V gene lost 2 bases and the J gene lost 4 bases, with 14 bases spanning the gap. This CDR3 spans 15 amino acids. CDR3 sequence reads: CASSQPLAMGETQYF. CDR3 sequence (DNA): TGTGCCAGCAGCCAACCCCTAGCGATGGGAGAGACCCAGTACTTC.

The genes are TRBV7-8 and TRBJ1-1; 7 positions match TRBD1. Losses at the gene ends were 5 bases for V and 6 bases for J; bases not matched to a gene: 6. The CDR3 extends over 13 amino acids. Germline assignment: CDR1 SGHVS and CDR2 FQNEAQ. In nucleotides, the CDR3 is TGTGCCAGCAGCACCAGGGGGAGGTCTGAAGCTTTCTTT. Its translation: CASSTRGRSEAFF.

The chain is built from TRBV7-9 and TRBJ1-1; D remains ambiguous. The V and J ends lost 8 bases and 8 bases respectively, with 9 bases between them. CDR1 SEHNR and CDR2 FQNEAQ come from the germline V gene (reference sequence). The CDR3 has 10 amino acids. The CDR3 bases are TGTGCCAGCGGGAGTCAAGAAGCTTTCTTT. It yields the protein CASGSQEAFF.

The rearrangement uses TRBV4-1 and TRBJ1-1, with 7 bases that match TRBD1. Germline CDR1 is MGHRA and CDR2 is YSYEKL. The CDR3 is 14 residues long. J was trimmed by 4 bases and V by 2 bases; bases with no gene match: 4. The CDR3 bases are TGCGCCAGCAGCCAACAGGGGGTTCGCACTGAAGCTTTCTTT. Its protein is CASSQQGVRTEAFF.

This rearrangement joins TRBV7-2 to TRBJ2-2; 8 bases agree with TRBD1. The CDR3 runs to 15 residues. The germline gives CDR1 SGHTA, CDR2 FQGNSA. V was pared by 6 bases and J by 7 bases, with 10 bases of the junction left unmatched. DNA for the CDR3: TGTGCCAGCAGACCTAAGGACAGGGTTAACGGGGAGCTGTTTTTT. As protein: CASRPKDRVNGELFF.

The gene calls are TRBV3-1 (or the pseudogene TRBV3-2) and TRBJ2-2, with TRBD2 identical over 11 bases. The CDR3 spans 17 residues. Trimming removed 4 bases from V and 1 base from J; junction bases left unmatched: 5. The germline CDR1 and CDR2 sequences are LGHDT and YNNKEL (reference sequence). CDR3 amino acids: CASSRNTSGGNTGELFF. Here the CDR3 DNA reads TGTGCCAGCAGCCGTAACACTAGCGGGGGGAACACCGGGGAGCTGTTTTTT.

This chain links TRBV21-1 with TRBJ2-7; the table calls TRBD1, which could not be checked here. TRBV21-1 is an annotated pseudogene. The CDR3 has 14 residues. The CDR3 DNA is TGTGCCAGCTTCCCCGGGACAGACCCCTACGAGCAGTACTTC. Translation: CASFPGTDPYEQYF.

This chain links TRBV20-1 with TRBJ2-5; no firm D call. Trimming left V 5 bases short and J 5 bases short, with 9 bases between. Germline V gene sequence: CDR1 DFQATT, CDR2 SNEGSKA (reference sequence). The CDR3 extends over 11 amino acids. The CDR3 sequence is CSAPEDETQYF. The CDR3 region has the DNA TGCAGTGCTCCCGAGGATGAGACCCAGTACTTC.

This clone was detected once. The chain combines TRBV13 with TRBJ2-7; the match to TRBD1 covers 8 bases. Trimming removed 1 base from V and 2 bases from J; junction bases left unmatched: 10. The CDR3 consists of 17 residues. Germline lookup yields CDR1 PRHDT and CDR2 FYEKMQ (reference sequence). CDR3 sequence: CASSLVSGQALPYEQYF. CDR3 DNA: TGTGCCAGCAGCTTAGTATCGGGACAGGCCCTTCCCTACGAGCAGTACTTC.

This chain's CDR3 is CASSRGTGVDQPQHF. The CDR3 nucleotides read TGCGCCAGCAGCCGAGGGACAGGGGTAGATCAGCCCCAGCATTTT. The genes are TRBV5-1 and TRBJ1-5, with 10 positions matching TRBD1. V was clipped by 4 bases and J by 5 bases; unmatched bases: 6. Germline lookup yields CDR1 SGHRS and CDR2 YFSETQ. The CDR3 is 15 residues long.

This clone showed up just once. The rearrangement links TRBV5-4 to TRBJ1-2; 11 nucleotides match TRBD1. The CDR3 extends over 14 amino acids. V lost 4 bases, J lost 3 bases, and 2 bases stayed unmatched. Germline values: CDR1 SGHNT, CDR2 YYREEE (reference sequence). The CDR3 nucleotides are TGTGCCAGCAGCCTGGACAGGGGGCACTATGGCTACACCTTC. This encodes CASSLDRGHYGYTF.

The V and J genes are TRBV7-9 and TRBJ2-1, with 7 nucleotides matching TRBD2. Per germline, CDR1 SEHNR and CDR2 FQNEAQ (reference sequence). V trimming: 4 bases; J trimming: 0 bases; junction bases outside the gene matches: 6. The length of the CDR3 is 16 residues. The CDR3 here is CASSSPGLRSYNEQFF. The CDR3 region has the DNA TGTGCCAGCAGCTCACCGGGACTACGCTCCTACAATGAGCAGTTCTTC.

The rearrangement joins TRBV18 to TRBJ2-7; D not resolved. The CDR3 has 12 amino acids. CDR1 is KGHSH, CDR2 LQKENI, per germline. V dropped 8 bases and J dropped 0 bases, with 8 bases sitting between them. The CDR3 DNA sequence: TGTGCCAGCGCCCAACACTCCTACGAGCAGTACTTC. The encoded protein is CASAQHSYEQYF.

As regards this clone: Other DNA sequences of this sample code for an identical CDR3. The chain carries TRBV19 and TRBJ1-2; tentatively, D is TRBD1 (6 bases). The V gene lost 2 bases and the J gene lost 5 bases, with 6 bases spanning the gap. This CDR3 is 12 amino acids long. The V gene's germline CDR1 is LNHDA and CDR2 SQIVND (reference sequence). CDR3 region: CASSITGYGYTF. The CDR3 DNA reads TGTGCCAGTAGTATAACAGGGTATGGCTACACCTTC.

The chain couples TRBV11-3 to TRBJ2-3, with 7 bases matching TRBD2. CDR3 length equals 16 residues. J gave up 2 bases and V 4 bases, and 9 bases lay outside the gene matches. Per the germline V gene, CDR1 is SGHNT and CDR2 is YENEEA. In nucleotides, the CDR3 is TGTGCCAGCAGCTCGGGGGTAGGGACTAACACAGATACGCAGTATTTT. Encoded protein: CASSSGVGTNTDTQYF. Together with reference TRBV11-3 and TRBJ2-3, the CDR3 gives the full variable domain: EAGVVQSPRYKIIEKKQPVAFWCNPISGHNTLYWYLQNLGQGPELLIRYENEEAVDDSQLPKDRFSAERLKGVDSTLKIQPAELGDSAVYLCASSSGVGTNTDTQYFGPGTRLTVL.